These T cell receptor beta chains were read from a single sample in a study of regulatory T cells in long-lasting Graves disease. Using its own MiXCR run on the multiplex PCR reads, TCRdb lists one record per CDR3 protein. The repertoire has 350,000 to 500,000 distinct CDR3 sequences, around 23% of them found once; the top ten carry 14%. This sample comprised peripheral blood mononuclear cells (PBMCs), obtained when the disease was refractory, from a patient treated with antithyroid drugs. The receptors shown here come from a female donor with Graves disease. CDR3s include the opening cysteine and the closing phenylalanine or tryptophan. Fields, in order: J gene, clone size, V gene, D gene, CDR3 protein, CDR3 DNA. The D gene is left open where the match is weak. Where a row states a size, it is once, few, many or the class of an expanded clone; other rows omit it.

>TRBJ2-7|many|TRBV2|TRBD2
CASKWQTAGGSYEQYF
TGTGCCAGCAAATGGCAGACAGCGGGGGGATCCTACGAGCAGTACTTC
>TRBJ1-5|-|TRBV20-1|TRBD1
CSARIPGTGENQPQHF
TGCAGTGCGAGAATTCCCGGGACAGGGGAAAATCAGCCCCAGCATTTT
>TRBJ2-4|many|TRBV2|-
CASLFDSALAKNIQYF
TGTGCCAGCCTATTTGACAGTGCCCTAGCCAAAAACATTCAGTACTTC
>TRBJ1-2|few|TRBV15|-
CATSRVQGPYGYTF
TGTGCCACCAGCAGAGTCCAGGGACCCTATGGCTACACCTTC
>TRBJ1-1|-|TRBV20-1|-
CSATRDPEAFF
TGCAGTGCTACCAGGGATCCTGAAGCTTTCTTT
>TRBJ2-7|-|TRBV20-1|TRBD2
CSASRAGGSLEQYF
TGCAGTGCTAGCCGAGCGGGAGGGAGTTTGGAGCAGTACTTC
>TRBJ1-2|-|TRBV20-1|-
CSAKRDYGYTF
TGCAGTGCTAAGCGGGACTATGGCTACACCTTC
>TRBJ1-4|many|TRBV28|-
CASSRVYEKLFF
TGTGCCAGCAGCCGAGTGTATGAAAAACTGTTTTTT
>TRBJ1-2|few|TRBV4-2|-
CASSQAGDKSGYTF
TGTGCCAGCAGCCAAGCGGGGGATAAGAGTGGCTACACCTTC
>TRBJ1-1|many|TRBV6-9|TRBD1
CASSYGTGAQAFF
TGTGCCAGCAGTTACGGGACAGGGGCGCAAGCTTTCTTT
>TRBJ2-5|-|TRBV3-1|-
CASSQDRVIQYF
TGTGCCAGCAGCCAAGATCGGGTCATCCAGTACTTC
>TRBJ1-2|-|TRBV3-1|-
CASSQVPNPNYGYTF
TGTGCCAGCAGCCAAGTCCCGAACCCTAACTATGGCTACACCTTC
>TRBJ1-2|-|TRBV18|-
CASSTTTDYGYTF
TGTGCCAGCTCAACCACCACAGACTATGGCTACACCTTC
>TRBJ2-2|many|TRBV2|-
CAAGGTNTGELFF
TGTGCCGCTGGGGGGACCAACACCGGGGAGCTGTTTTTT
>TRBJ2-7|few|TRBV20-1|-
CSARGPAGEQYF
TGCAGTGCTAGAGGGCCAGCTGGGGAGCAGTACTTC
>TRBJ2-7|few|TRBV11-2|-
CASSLLAPAEQYF
TGTGCCAGCAGCTTATTGGCCCCGGCCGAGCAGTACTTC
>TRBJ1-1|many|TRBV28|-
CASSFWGLEAFF
TGTGCCAGCAGTTTCTGGGGGCTTGAAGCTTTCTTT
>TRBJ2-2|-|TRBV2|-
CASTEPTGELFF
TGTGCCAGCACAGAACCCACCGGGGAGCTGTTTTTT
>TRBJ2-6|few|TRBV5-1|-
CASSEGRSGANVLTF
TGCGCCAGCAGCGAAGGGCGCTCTGGGGCCAACGTCCTGACTTTC
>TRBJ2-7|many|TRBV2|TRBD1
CASNYDRGGYEQYF
TGTGCCAGCAACTACGACAGGGGAGGCTACGAGCAGTACTTC
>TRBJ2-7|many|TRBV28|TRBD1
CASRSAPGQESYEQYF
TGTGCCAGCAGATCCGCTCCGGGACAGGAGTCCTACGAGCAGTACTTC
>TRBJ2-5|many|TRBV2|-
CASNGGLETQYF
TGTGCCAGCAATGGGGGCCTGGAGACCCAGTACTTC
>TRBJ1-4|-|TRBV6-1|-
CATRGGRNEKLFF
TGTGCCACCCGGGGAGGGCGGAATGAAAAACTGTTTTTT
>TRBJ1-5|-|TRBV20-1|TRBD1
CSASRDRGINQPQHF
TGCAGTGCTTCCCGGGACAGGGGAATCAATCAGCCCCAGCATTTT
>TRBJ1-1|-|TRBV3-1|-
CASSLGLPNEVTEAFF
TGTGCCAGCAGCCTGGGCCTTCCTAACGAGGTCACTGAAGCTTTCTTT
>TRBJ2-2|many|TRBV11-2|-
CASSLTGDTGELFF
TGTGCCAGCAGTTTAACCGGGGACACCGGGGAGCTGTTTTTT
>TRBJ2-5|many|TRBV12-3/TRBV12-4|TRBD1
CASRRDRGETQYF
TGTGCCAGCAGACGGGACAGGGGCGAGACCCAGTACTTC
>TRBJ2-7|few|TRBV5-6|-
CASSLVAGPPNEQYF
TGTGCCAGCAGCTTGGTGGCAGGGCCTCCCAACGAGCAGTACTTC
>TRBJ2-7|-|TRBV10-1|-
CASSDHRSPSYEQYF
TGCGCCAGCAGTGACCACAGGAGCCCTAGCTACGAGCAGTACTTC
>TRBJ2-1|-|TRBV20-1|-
CSARVGVNEQFF
TGCAGTGCTAGAGTGGGGGTCAATGAGCAGTTCTTC
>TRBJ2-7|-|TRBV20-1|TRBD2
CSATPGTSVPYEQYF
TGCAGTGCAACTCCTGGGACTAGCGTTCCCTACGAGCAGTACTTC
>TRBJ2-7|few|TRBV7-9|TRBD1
CASSPRTGRSSYEQYF
TGTGCCAGCAGCCCCCGGACAGGGAGAAGCTCCTACGAGCAGTACTTC
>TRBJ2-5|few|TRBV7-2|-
CASSSVFGGGETQYF
TGTGCCAGCAGCTCCGTCTTCGGAGGGGGTGAGACCCAGTACTTC
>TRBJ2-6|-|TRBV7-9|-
CASSTRWANVLTF
TGTGCCAGCAGCACCCGTTGGGCCAACGTCCTGACTTTC
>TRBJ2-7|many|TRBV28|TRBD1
CASRTQGQNYEQYF
TGTGCCAGCAGAACTCAGGGACAGAACTACGAGCAGTACTTC
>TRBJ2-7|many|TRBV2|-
CASIGAYEQYF
TGTGCCAGCATAGGGGCCTACGAGCAGTACTTC
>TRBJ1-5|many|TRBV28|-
CASRPTVSNQPQHF
TGTGCCAGCAGGCCGACGGTTAGCAATCAGCCCCAGCATTTT
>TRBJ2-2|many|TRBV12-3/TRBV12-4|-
CASSAPGELFF
TGTGCCAGCAGCGCCCCCGGGGAGCTGTTTTTT
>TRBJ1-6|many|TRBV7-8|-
CASSLGDSVSSPLHF
TGTGCCAGCAGCTTAGGGGACTCTGTCTCTTCACCCCTCCACTTT
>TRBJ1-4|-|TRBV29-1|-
CSVEDTTGTFNEKLFF
TGCAGCGTTGAAGATACTACCGGGACATTTAATGAAAAACTGTTTTTT
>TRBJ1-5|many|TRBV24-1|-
CATSDTNQPQHF
TGTGCCACCAGCGACACCAATCAGCCCCAGCATTTT
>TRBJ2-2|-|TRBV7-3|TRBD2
CASSRWTSGTGELFF
TGTGCCAGCAGCCGATGGACTAGCGGTACCGGGGAGCTGTTTTTT
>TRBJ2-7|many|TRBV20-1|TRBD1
CSANRDRGSYEQYF
TGCAGTGCTAACCGGGACAGGGGTTCCTACGAGCAGTACTTC
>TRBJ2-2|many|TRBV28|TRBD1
CASSTDRFDTGELFF
TGTGCCAGCAGCACGGACAGGTTCGACACCGGGGAGCTGTTTTTT